Described below is a single T cell receptor (beta chain) sequence and its context. This clone was observed a single time. Its antigen is still unknown. No base-level quality is on record; no much larger clone is a single base apart. TCRbeta CDR3 regions were amplified from genomic DNA by means of the immunoSEQ Assay, a bias-controlled multiplex PCR. The authors' analysis ran thus. Nucleated cell counts per sample were estimated from amplification of reference gene primers within the assay. To quantify the absolute abundance of each unique TCRbeta CDR3 rearrangement, sequence reads were collapsed and filtered. For each sample, productive Simpson clonality was calculated by taking the square root of Simpson's diversity index across productive rearrangements. The source is immuneACCESS, and TCRdb retained only in-frame sequences with V and J called. Part of the clones is not carried over; for the studies checked, unresolved V genes explain less than half of this, and the remainder is unexplained. The V and J calls and clone size are taken from that table; D and trimming were inferred from the DNA. Counted in this sample were about 110,000 clones; just over 75% of them appeared once. About 3.7% of the sample is held by the ten biggest clonotypes.

CDR1 and CDR2 (LGHDT, YNNKEL) derive from the germline V gene (reference sequence). The germline V end is reduced by 1 base and the J end by 7 bases; junction bases left unmatched: 11. The CDR3 starts with the cysteine, ends with the phenylalanine, and has 16 residues. Only the CDR3 DNA stays, 48 bases, in frame from base 1. The data originate from a study of blood T cell repertoires in COVID-19 (dated by TCRdb to about 2020). About the full investigation: Collaborator samples came from the United States, Italy and Spain and covered acute and convalescent phases of COVID-19. Samples came from the ongoing ImmuneRACE study (first 160 participants) plus 1,254 subjects from 6 global collaborators. The material from the prospective study consisted of cDNA or gDNA derived from T cells, B-cell-depleted T cells, or PBMCs. A de-identified subject ID, COVID-19 status, age in years and sex were almost always included in the sample metadata. The repertoires were released in a freely available public database intended as a resource for research on the immune response to SARS-CoV-2. The dataset comprised deeply sampled blood TCRbeta repertoires from subjects exposed to, actively infected with, or recovered from COVID-19. Where available, HLA class I and class II types were obtained from metadata supplied by the sample provider rather than from assay-based typing.

The paper as a whole reports these results and caveats: The quantity of clinical and demographic metadata differed by source and by participant and was supplied without curation.

Each collaborating institution followed its own protocols to collect whole blood in K2EDTA tubes. For TCRbeta analysis, collaborators shipped samples as frozen whole blood, isolated PBMCs, or DNA extracted from either of those sample types. Sequencing used peripheral blood. This TCR derives from an elderly woman with acute or convalescent COVID-19. The chain uses TRBV3-1 (or the pseudogene TRBV3-2) and TRBJ2-5; 8 bases in the junction line up with TRBD2. The CDR3 in this case is CASSQGRAGALGTQYF. In nucleotide form, the sequence is TGTGCCAGCAGCCAAGGGAGAGCGGGGGCGCTCGGGACCCAGTACTTC.